These 16 T cell receptor beta chains originate from one sample sequenced in a study of T cells in Graves' hyperthyroidism and ophthalmopathy. TCR beta CDR3 region amplification was performed from RNA transcripts. Using the HTBI primer set, a first-round RT-PCR was run on the TCR CDR3. Each CDR3 protein gets one entry after TCRdb re-called the multiplex PCR reads with MiXCR. The sample lists about 590,000 distinct CDR3 sequences, more than 13% occurring once. The source material was blood. Receptors originate from a woman under 30 with Graves' ophthalmopathy.

In its sample, this clonotype was seen a few times. This chain uses TRBV6-5 with TRBJ2-4; a possible D gene is TRBD2 (5 bases). Looked up from germline, CDR1 is MNHEY and CDR2 is SVGAGI. The CDR3 has 14 amino acids. V gave up 1 base and J gave up 8 bases, with 12 bases separating them. Written as DNA, the CDR3 is TGTGCCAGCAGTTACTTGGGGTCCGGGGACATTCAGTACTTC. It is translated as CASSYLGSGDIQYF.

This clonotype appeared many times. The J gene is TRBJ2-1, the V gene TRBV7-3, with D tentatively TRBD1 (5 bases). CDR1 and CDR2 (germline): SGHTA, FQGTGA. The CDR3 consists of 15 residues. Trimming took 5 bases from V and 1 from J, leaving 12 bases between them. CDR3 bases: TGTGCCAGCAGCCCTAGGGGCAGATCCTACAATGAGCAGTTCTTC. As protein: CASSPRGRSYNEQFF.

Many counts were recorded for this clonotype. V gene TRBV29-1 combines with J gene TRBJ2-7; 7 nucleotides align to TRBD1. This CDR3 spans 13 amino acids. Germline V lookup: CDR1 SQVTM, CDR2 ANQGSEA. The ends lost 7 bases at V and 2 bases at J; junction bases unmatched: 8. As DNA, the CDR3 is TGCAGCGCCTCGGGACAGTACACCTACGAGCAGTACTTC. Its translation is CSASGQYTYEQYF.

This clonotype appeared a few times. The chain uses TRBV9 and TRBJ2-1; 9 nucleotides align to TRBD2. Trimming took 0 bases from V and 7 from J; bases not matched to a gene: 5. Germline CDR1 reads SGDLS; CDR2 reads YYNGEE. The CDR3 contains 15 residues. This chain's CDR3 is CASSVDSGRTNEQFF. CDR3 in DNA: TGTGCCAGCAGCGTAGACAGCGGGAGGACTAATGAGCAGTTCTTC.

This clonotype has only a few counts. The chain has TRBV10-3 and TRBJ1-6; TRBD1 matches 9 bases. This CDR3 is 15 amino acids long. CDR1 and CDR2 from the germline V gene are ENHRY and SYGVKD. Losses at the gene ends were 5 bases for V and 7 bases for J; bases not matched to a gene: 6. The DNA of the CDR3 is TGTGCCATCAGTCCGACAGGGGGACCAAATTCACCCCTCCACTTT. Translating gives CAISPTGGPNSPLHF.

The J gene is TRBJ1-6, the V gene TRBV4-1, with a weak D call TRBD1 (5 bases). The V gene lost 1 base and the J gene lost 5 bases, with 12 bases spanning the gap. Germline V lookup: CDR1 MGHRA, CDR2 YSYEKL. The CDR3 runs to 16 residues. The CDR3 DNA reads as TGCGCCAGCAGCCAAGTCGGACAAAGGCATAATTCACCCCTCCACTTT. Protein sequence: CASSQVGQRHNSPLHF.

In its sample, this clonotype was seen many times. V usage is TRBV3-1 and J usage is TRBJ2-3; 7 positions agree with TRBD2. The CDR3 runs to 16 residues. Germline values: CDR1 LGHDT, CDR2 YNNKEL (reference sequence). Losses at the gene ends were 5 bases for V and 0 bases for J; bases not matched to a gene: 8. The CDR3 region has the DNA TGTGCCAGCAGCTCTCTAGCGGAGGCTAGCACAGATACGCAGTATTTT. Protein: CASSSLAEASTDTQYF.

This clonotype was counted at least ten times. The chain has TRBV7-2 and TRBJ1-2; TRBD1 might be the D (6 bases). V lost 5 bases to trimming and J lost 4 bases, with 11 bases between them. The germline V gene has CDR1 SGHTA and CDR2 FQGNSA. The CDR3 is made up of 13 amino acids. The CDR3 sequence: CASSLTDSYGYTF. Here the CDR3 DNA reads TGTGCCAGCAGCCTCACGGACAGCTATGGCTACACCTTC.

The genes are TRBV9 and TRBJ1-5, with D perhaps matching TRBD1 (5 bases). Germline V CDR1 and CDR2: SGDLS, YYNGEE. The CDR3 loop spans 18 amino acids. Trimming left V 0 bases short and J 1 base short, with 17 bases between. The CDR3 sequence: CASSVGRAGPYSNQPQHF. In DNA form, the CDR3 reads TGTGCCAGCAGCGTAGGCCGGGCAGGGCCCTACAGCAATCAGCCCCAGCATTTT. The full variable domain, in which reference TRBV9 and TRBJ1-5 provide the parts outside the CDR3, is DSGVTQTPKHLITATGQRVTLRCSPRSGDLSVYWYQQSLDQGLQFLIQYYNGEERAKGNILERFSAQQFPDLHSELNLSSLELGDSALYFCASSVGRAGPYSNQPQHFGDGTRLSIL.

This clonotype showed up just a few times. This rearrangement joins TRBV4-1 to TRBJ2-7; 7 positions match TRBD1. V gave up 1 base and J gave up 2 bases; unmatched junction bases: 5. The germline CDR1 and CDR2 sequences are MGHRA and YSYEKL. CDR3 size: 15 residues. The CDR3 protein is CASSQGADRPYEQYF. CDR3 DNA: TGCGCCAGCAGCCAAGGGGCGGACAGGCCCTACGAGCAGTACTTC.

This clonotype was counted many times. The chain uses TRBV28 and TRBJ2-7; 11 nucleotides agree with TRBD2. Trimming at V came to 7 bases and at J to 5 bases, leaving 10 bases not matched to a gene. Per the germline V gene, CDR1 is MDHEN and CDR2 is SYDVKM. The CDR3 is 15 amino acids. The CDR3 loop reads CASNQMGSGGDEQYF. CDR3 bases: TGTGCCAGCAACCAAATGGGTAGCGGGGGGGACGAGCAGTACTTC.

The genes are TRBV5-1 and TRBJ2-7; D is possibly TRBD2 (5 bases). The CDR3 contains 14 residues. Germline V gene data show CDR1 as SGHRS and CDR2 as YFSETQ. The V gene lost 0 bases and the J gene lost 7 bases, with 14 bases spanning the gap. CDR3 in amino acids: CASSLGDKSGEQYF. Written as DNA, the CDR3 is TGCGCCAGCAGCTTGGGAGATAAATCGGGGGAGCAGTACTTC.

This clonotype came up many times. J is TRBJ2-3 and V is TRBV20-1, with 8 positions matching TRBD2. The trim removed 5 bases at V and 0 bases at J, leaving 1 base unmatched. The CDR3 runs to 13 residues. Germline assignment: CDR1 DFQATT and CDR2 SNEGSKA (reference sequence). The CDR3 bases are TGCAGTGCTGTAGCGGGAAGCACAGATACGCAGTATTTT. Its translation is CSAVAGSTDTQYF.

The chain links TRBV9 to TRBJ2-1, with 14 bases matching TRBD2. The J segment lost 3 bases and the V segment lost 1 base, leaving 9 bases of the junction unmatched. CDR3 length: 19 residues. Germline CDR1 and CDR2: SGDLS and YYNGEE. The CDR3 reads CASSVRTSGRIGLYNEQFF. CDR3 DNA: TGTGCCAGCAGCGTACGGACTAGCGGGAGGATAGGGCTCTACAATGAGCAGTTCTTC.

This clonotype was observed many times. The chain couples TRBV6-1 to TRBJ2-5, with 11 bases matching TRBD1. V lost 4 bases and J lost 4; bases outside the gene matches: 14. The CDR3 loop spans 18 amino acids. The germline CDR1 and CDR2 sequences are MNHNS and SASEGT. CDR3 nucleotide sequence: TGTGCCAGCAGTGCCCCGGACAGGGGGCGGATCAGGAGAGAGACCCAGTACTTC. Its protein is CASSAPDRGRIRRETQYF.

This clonotype was counted at least ten times. The chain carries TRBV24-1 and TRBJ2-1, with D perhaps matching TRBD1 (6 bases). The germline CDR1 and CDR2 sequences are KGHDR and SFDVKD. The CDR3 totals 17 residues. Between the trimmed V and J ends, which lost 0 bases and 8 bases, there was a span of 19 bases. The CDR3 bases are TGTGCCACCAGTGATTTGAGTTCGGGACAACCCCCTCATGAGCAGTTCTTC. It encodes CATSDLSSGQPPHEQFF.